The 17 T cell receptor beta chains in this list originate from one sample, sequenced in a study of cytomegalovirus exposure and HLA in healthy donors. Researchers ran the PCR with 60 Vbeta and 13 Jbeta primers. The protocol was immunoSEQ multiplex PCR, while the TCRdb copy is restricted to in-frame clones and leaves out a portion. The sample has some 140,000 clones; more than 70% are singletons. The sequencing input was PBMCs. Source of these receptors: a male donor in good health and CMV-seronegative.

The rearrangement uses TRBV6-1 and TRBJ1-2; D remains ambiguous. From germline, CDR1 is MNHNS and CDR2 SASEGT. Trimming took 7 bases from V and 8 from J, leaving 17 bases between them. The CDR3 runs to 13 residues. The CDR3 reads CASKAAGFGGYTF. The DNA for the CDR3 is TGTGCCAGCAAAGCTGCGGGGTTTGGAGGCTACACCTTC.

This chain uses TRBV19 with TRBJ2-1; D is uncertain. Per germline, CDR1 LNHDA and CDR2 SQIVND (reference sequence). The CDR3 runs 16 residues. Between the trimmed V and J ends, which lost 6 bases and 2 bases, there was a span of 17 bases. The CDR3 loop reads CASSPFLGFPYNEQFF. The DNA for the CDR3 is TGTGCCAGTAGCCCATTCCTAGGCTTTCCCTACAATGAGCAGTTCTTC.

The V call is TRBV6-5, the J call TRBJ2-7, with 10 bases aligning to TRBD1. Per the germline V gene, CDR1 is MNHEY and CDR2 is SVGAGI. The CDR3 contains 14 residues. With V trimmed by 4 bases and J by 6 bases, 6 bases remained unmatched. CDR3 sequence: CASSSGQGMGEQYF. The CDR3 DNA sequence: TGTGCCAGCAGTTCGGGACAGGGGATGGGCGAGCAGTACTTC.

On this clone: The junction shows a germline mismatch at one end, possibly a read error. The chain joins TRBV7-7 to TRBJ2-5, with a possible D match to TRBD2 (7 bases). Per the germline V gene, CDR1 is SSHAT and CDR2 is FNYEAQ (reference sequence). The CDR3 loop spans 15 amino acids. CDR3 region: CASSLAPGGRETQYF. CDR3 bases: TGTGCTAGCAGCTTAGCCCCGGGGGGCCGTGAGACCCAGTACTTC.

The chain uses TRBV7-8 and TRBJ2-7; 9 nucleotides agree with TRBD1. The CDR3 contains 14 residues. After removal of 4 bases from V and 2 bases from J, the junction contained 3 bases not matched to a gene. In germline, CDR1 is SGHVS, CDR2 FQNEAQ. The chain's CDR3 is CASSSGQGPYEQYF. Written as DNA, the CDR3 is TGTGCCAGCAGCTCGGGACAGGGTCCCTACGAGCAGTACTTC.

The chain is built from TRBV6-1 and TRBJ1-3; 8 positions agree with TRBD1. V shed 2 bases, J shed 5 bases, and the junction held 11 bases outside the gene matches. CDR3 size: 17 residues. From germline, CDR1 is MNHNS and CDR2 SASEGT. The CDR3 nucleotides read TGTGCCAGCAGTGAATTGGTTTCCGGACAGGGTAGAAACACCATATATTTT. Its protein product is CASSELVSGQGRNTIYF.

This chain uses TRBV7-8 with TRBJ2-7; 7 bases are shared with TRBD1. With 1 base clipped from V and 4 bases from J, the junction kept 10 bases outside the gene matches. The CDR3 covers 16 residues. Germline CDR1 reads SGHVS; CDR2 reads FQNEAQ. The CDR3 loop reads CASSLVAAGGLYEQYF. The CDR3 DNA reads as TGTGCCAGCAGCTTAGTAGCTGCAGGGGGTCTATACGAGCAGTACTTC.

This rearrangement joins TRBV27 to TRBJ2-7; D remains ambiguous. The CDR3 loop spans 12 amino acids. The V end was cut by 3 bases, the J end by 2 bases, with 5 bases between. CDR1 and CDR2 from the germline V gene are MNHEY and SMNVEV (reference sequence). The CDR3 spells CASSLTPYEQYF. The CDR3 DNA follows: TGTGCCAGCAGTTTGACACCCTACGAGCAGTACTTC.

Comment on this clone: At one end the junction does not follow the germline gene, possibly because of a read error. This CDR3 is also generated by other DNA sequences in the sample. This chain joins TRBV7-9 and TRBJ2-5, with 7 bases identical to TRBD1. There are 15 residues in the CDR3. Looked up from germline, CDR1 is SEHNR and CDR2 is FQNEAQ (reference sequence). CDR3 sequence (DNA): TGCGCCAGCAGCCCCTCCGGGACAGTACAAGAGACCCAGTACTTC. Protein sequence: CASSPSGTVQETQYF.

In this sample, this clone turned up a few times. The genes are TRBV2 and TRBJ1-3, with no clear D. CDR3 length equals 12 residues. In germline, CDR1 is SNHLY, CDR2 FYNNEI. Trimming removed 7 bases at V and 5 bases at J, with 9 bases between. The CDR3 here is CASTEERNTIYF. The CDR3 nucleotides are TGTGCCAGCACAGAGGAGCGAAACACCATATATTTT.

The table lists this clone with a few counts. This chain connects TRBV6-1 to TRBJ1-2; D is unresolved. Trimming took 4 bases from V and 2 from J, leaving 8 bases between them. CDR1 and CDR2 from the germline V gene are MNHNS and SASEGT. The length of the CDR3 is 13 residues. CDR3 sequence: CASSGLRNYGYTF. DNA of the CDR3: TGTGCCAGCAGTGGTCTGCGGAACTATGGCTACACCTTC.

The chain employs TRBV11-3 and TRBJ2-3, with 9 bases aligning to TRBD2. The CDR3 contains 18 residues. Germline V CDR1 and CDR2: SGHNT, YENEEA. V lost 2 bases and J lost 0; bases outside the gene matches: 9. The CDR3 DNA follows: TGTGCCAGCAGCTTACTGGTTAGCGGGGGCTTTAGCACAGATACGCAGTATTTT. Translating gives CASSLLVSGGFSTDTQYF. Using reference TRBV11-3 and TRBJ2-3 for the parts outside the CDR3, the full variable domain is EAGVVQSPRYKIIEKKQPVAFWCNPISGHNTLYWYLQNLGQGPELLIRYENEEAVDDSQLPKDRFSAERLKGVDSTLKIQPAELGDSAVYLCASSLLVSGGFSTDTQYFGPGTRLTVL.

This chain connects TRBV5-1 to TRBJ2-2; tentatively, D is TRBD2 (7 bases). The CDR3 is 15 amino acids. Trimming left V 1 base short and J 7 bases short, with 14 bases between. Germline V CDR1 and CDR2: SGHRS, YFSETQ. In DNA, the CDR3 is TGCGCCAGCAGCTTGAAGGGGGGGCAGGTCGGGGAGCTGTTTTTT. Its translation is CASSLKGGQVGELFF.

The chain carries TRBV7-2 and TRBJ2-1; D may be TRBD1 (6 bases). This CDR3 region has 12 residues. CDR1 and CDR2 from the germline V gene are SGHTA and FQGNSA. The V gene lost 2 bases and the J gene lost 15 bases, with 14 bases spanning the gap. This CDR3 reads CASSLYWTDLFF. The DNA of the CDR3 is TGTGCCAGCAGCTTATATTGGACAGATTTGTTCTTC.

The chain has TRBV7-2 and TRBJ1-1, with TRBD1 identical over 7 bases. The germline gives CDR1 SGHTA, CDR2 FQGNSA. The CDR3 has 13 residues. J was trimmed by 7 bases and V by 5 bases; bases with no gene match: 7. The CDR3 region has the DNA TGTGCCAGCAGCCCCGGGACAGTCAATGAAGCTTTCTTT. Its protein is CASSPGTVNEAFF.

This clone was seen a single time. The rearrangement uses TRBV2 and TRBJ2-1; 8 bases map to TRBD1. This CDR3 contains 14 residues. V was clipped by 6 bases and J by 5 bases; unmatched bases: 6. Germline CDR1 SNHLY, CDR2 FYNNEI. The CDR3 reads CASRWGQVDNEQFF. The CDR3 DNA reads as TGTGCCAGCAGGTGGGGACAGGTAGACAATGAGCAGTTCTTC.

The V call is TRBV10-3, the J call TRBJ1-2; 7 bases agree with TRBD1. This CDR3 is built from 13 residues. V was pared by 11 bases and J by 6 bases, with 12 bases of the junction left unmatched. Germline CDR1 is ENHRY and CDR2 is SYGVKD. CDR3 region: CAVTVSGQNGYTF. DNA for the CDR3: TGTGCCGTCACCGTATCGGGACAGAATGGCTACACCTTC.